The rows below give T cell receptor beta chains drawn from one sample of a study of technical replicates of blood from several donors. Using immunoSEQ multiplex PCR, the repertoire was profiled, and TCRdb retains in-frame clones only, with some absent. The table has under 95,000 clones, roughly 94% seen once. The source material was T cells isolated from PBMCs. Receptor source: a human donor in good health. CDR3s include the opening cysteine and the closing phenylalanine or tryptophan. D genes are given only for firm matches. The size of a clone is reported for some rows only, either as once, few or many, or as a class for expanded clones.

D gene	V gene	clone size	J gene	CDR3 DNA	CDR3 protein
NA	TRBV7-9	NA	TRBJ2-1	TGTGCCAGCAGCTTTGAGTCAGCGGTGGGAGAGCAGTTCTTC	CASSFESAVGEQFF
NA	TRBV30	once	TRBJ1-5	TGTGCCTGGAGTCAGGGGACGGTATCCCACTCGCGTGTATACGATCAGCCCCAGCATTTT	CAWSQGTVSHSRVYDQPQHF
NA	TRBV10-3	NA	TRBJ2-7	TGTGCCATCAGTGTAGAACAGGGTTTTGTTAGTGACGAGCAGTACTTC	CAISVEQGFVSDEQYF
NA	TRBV28	NA	TRBJ2-7	TGTGCCAGCAGTTTATCAGGAAGTCTATCCTACGAGCAGTACTTC	CASSLSGSLSYEQYF
TRBD1	TRBV7-8	NA	TRBJ2-5	TGTGCCAGCAGCTTAAGACAGGGGAGTCGAGAGACCCAGTACTTC	CASSLRQGSRETQYF
NA	TRBV28	NA	TRBJ2-1	TGTGCCAGCAGTTTGATCAGGGAACACAATGAGCAGTTCTTC	CASSLIREHNEQFF
NA	TRBV4-1	NA	TRBJ1-1	TGCGCCAGCAGCCTCCGTGCGGCCTTGAACACTGAAGCTTTCTTT	CASSLRAALNTEAFF
NA	TRBV6-6	NA	TRBJ2-3	TGTGCCAGCATCGACAGCTTATCCAAGGGGGATACGCAGTATTTT	CASIDSLSKGDTQYF
TRBD2	TRBV5-4	NA	TRBJ2-7	TGTGCCAGCAGCTCAGGGACTAGCGGCGCCTACGAGCAGTACTTC	CASSSGTSGAYEQYF
NA	TRBV19	few	TRBJ1-3	TGTGCCAGTAGTCTCAGTTTCAACTCTGGAAACACCATATATTTT	CASSLSFNSGNTIYF
TRBD2	TRBV7-6	NA	TRBJ2-5	TGTGCCAGCAGCTGGGCCGGGACTACTGAGACCCAGTACTTC	CASSWAGTTETQYF
NA	TRBV6-5	NA	TRBJ2-5	TGTGCCAGCAGTTCCCTAGGTGGAGAGACCCAGTACTTC	CASSSLGGETQYF
TRBD2	TRBV5-1	NA	TRBJ2-3	TGCGCCAGCAGCAGGGGACTAGCGGGAGCCTCGGTTGGGGATACGCAGTATTTT	CASSRGLAGASVGDTQYF
TRBD2	TRBV5-1	NA	TRBJ2-7	TGCGCCAGCAGCTTGGTGGGGGGGGGCTCCTACGAGCAGTACTTC	CASSLVGGGSYEQYF
TRBD2	TRBV6-1	NA	TRBJ2-5	TGTGCCAGCAGTAGAGGACTAGCGGGCTACTTC	CASSRGLAGYF
TRBD2	TRBV4-1	NA	TRBJ2-5	TGCGCCAGCAGCCTGACTAGCGTTAGCGAGACCCAGTACTTC	CASSLTSVSETQYF
TRBD1	TRBV5-6	NA	TRBJ1-2	TGTGCCAGCAGGATGACAGGGTCGGGAGGCTACACCTTC	CASRMTGSGGYTF
NA	TRBV5-1	NA	TRBJ1-2	TGCGCCAGCAGCTTGGCTTGGGCGGAGGACGGCTACACCTTC	CASSLAWAEDGYTF
NA	TRBV4-2	NA	TRBJ2-1	TGTGCCAGCAGCCGCCTCTGGACAAATCCTAACAATGAGCAGTTCTTC	CASSRLWTNPNNEQFF
TRBD1	TRBV10-1	once	TRBJ2-1	TGCGCCAGCAGTGCTGGGACAGCCTACAGAGGGTCCTACAATGAGCAGTTCTTC	CASSAGTAYRGSYNEQFF
NA	TRBV10-1	NA	TRBJ2-7	TGCGCCAGCAGTGAGTCTAATAAGCAGTACTTC	CASSESNKQYF
NA	TRBV5-1	NA	TRBJ2-3	TGCGCCAGCAGCTTAGAGGGTACAGATACGCAGTATTTT	CASSLEGTDTQYF
NA	TRBV7-2	once	TRBJ1-1	TGTGCCAGCAACCCTACCCGGCCCGGGGGGCGCACTGAAGCTTTCTTT	CASNPTRPGGRTEAFF
NA	TRBV20-1	few	TRBJ2-3	TGCAGTGCTTCCTCCACAGATACGCAGTATTTT	CSASSTDTQYF
TRBD1	TRBV5-1	NA	TRBJ1-2	TGCGCCAGCAGCTCAGGGGGCGGCAGTGGCTACACCTTC	CASSSGGGSGYTF